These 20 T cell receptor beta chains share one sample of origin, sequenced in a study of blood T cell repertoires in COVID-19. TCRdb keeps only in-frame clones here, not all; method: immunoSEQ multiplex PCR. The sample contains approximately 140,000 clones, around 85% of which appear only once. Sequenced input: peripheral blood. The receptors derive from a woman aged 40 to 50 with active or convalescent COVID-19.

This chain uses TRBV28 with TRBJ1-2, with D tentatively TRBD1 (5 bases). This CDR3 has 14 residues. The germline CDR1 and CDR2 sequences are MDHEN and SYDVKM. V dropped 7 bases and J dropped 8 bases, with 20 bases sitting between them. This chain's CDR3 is CASIRYGGIGGYTF. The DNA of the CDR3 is TGTGCCAGCATTCGATACGGGGGGATCGGGGGCTACACCTTC.

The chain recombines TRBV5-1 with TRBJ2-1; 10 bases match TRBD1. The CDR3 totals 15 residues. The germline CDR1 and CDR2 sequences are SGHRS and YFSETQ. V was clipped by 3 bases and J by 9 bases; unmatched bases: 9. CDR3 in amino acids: CASSSGQGSFGEQFF. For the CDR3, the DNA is TGCGCCAGCAGCTCGGGACAGGGGTCCTTTGGTGAGCAGTTCTTC.

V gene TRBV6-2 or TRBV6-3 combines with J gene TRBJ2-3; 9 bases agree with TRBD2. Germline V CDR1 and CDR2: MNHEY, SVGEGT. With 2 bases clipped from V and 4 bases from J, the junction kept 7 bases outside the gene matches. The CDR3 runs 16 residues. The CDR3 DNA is TGTGCCAGCAGTTACCCTAGTAGCGGGGGCGCAGATACGCAGTATTTT. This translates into CASSYPSSGGADTQYF.

The CDR3 sequence is CASSVTPTAFYEQYF. The DNA of the CDR3 is TGTGCCAGTAGTGTAACACCGACAGCCTTCTACGAGCAGTACTTC. The rearrangement joins TRBV19 to TRBJ2-7, with a tentative D call TRBD1 (5 bases). Trimming cost V 5 bases and J 3 bases, with 17 bases left between them. The CDR3 is made up of 15 amino acids. Germline V gene sequence: CDR1 LNHDA, CDR2 SQIVND (reference sequence).

CDR3 sequence reads: CASSLLGQQAKNIQYF. The CDR3 DNA reads as TGTGCCAGCAGCCTCCTGGGACAGCAAGCCAAAAACATTCAGTACTTC. V and J are TRBV7-2 and TRBJ2-4; 7 positions agree with TRBD1. Germline V gene lookup returns CDR1 SGHTA and CDR2 FQGNSA. The V and J ends lost 5 bases and 0 bases, in that order; junction bases with no gene match: 7. The CDR3 consists of 16 residues.

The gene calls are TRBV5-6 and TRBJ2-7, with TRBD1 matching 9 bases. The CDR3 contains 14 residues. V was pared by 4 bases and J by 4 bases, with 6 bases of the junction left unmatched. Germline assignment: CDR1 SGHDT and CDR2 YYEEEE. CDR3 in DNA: TGTGCCAGCAGCCTCCCGGGACAGGGATACGAGCAGTACTTC. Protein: CASSLPGQGYEQYF.

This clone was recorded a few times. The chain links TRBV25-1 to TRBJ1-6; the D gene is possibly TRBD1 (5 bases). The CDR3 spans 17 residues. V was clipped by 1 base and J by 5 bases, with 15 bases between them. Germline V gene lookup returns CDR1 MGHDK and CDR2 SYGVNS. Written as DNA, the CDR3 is TGTGCCAGCAGTGAATTGGGGATGGGGGGGGATAATTCACCCCTCCACTTT. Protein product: CASSELGMGGDNSPLHF. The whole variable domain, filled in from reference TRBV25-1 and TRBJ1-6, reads EADIYQTPRYLVIGTGKKITLECSQTMGHDKMYWYQQDPGMELHLIHYSYGVNSTEKGDLSSESTVSRIRTEHFPLTLESARPSHTSQYLCASSELGMGGDNSPLHFGNGTRLTVT.

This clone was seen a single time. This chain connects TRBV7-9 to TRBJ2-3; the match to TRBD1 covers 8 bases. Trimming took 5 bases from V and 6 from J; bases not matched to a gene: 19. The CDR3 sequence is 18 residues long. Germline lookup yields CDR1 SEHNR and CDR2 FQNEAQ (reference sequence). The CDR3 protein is CASSLSPRDRRLGDTQYF. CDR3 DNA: TGTGCCAGCAGCCTCTCTCCACGGGACAGGAGGTTGGGCGATACGCAGTATTTT.

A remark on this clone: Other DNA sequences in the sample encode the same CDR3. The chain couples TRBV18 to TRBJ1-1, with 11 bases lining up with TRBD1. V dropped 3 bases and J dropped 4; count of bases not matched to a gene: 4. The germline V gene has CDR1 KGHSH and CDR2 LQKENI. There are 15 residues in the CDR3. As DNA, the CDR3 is TGTGCCAGCTCACCTTTGGGACAGGGGGGCACTGAAGCTTTCTTT. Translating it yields CASSPLGQGGTEAFF.

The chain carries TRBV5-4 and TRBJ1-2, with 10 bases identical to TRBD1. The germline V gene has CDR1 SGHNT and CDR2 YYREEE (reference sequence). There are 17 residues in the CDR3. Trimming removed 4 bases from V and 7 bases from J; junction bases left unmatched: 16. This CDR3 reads CASSIRRDRGPMGGYTF. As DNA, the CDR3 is TGTGCCAGCAGCATCCGGCGGGACAGGGGACCAATGGGTGGCTACACCTTC.

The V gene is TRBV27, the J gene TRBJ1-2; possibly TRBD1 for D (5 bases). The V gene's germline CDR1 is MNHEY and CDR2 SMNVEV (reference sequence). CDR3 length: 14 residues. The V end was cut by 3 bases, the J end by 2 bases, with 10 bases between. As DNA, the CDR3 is TGTGCCAGCAGTTTCTTACGGACAAACTATGGCTACACCTTC. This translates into CASSFLRTNYGYTF.

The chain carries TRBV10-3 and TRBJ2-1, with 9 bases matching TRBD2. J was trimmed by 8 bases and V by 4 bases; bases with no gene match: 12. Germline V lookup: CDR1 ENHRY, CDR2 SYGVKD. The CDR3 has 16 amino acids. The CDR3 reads CAISGPGLARQDEQFF. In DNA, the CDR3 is TGTGCCATCAGTGGACCGGGACTAGCTAGGCAGGATGAGCAGTTCTTC.

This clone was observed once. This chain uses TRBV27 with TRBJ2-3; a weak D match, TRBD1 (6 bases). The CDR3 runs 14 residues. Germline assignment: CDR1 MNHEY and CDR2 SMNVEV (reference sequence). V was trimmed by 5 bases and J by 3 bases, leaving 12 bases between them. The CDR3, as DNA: TGTGCCAGCAGTCTAGGGACACTTACAGATACGCAGTATTTT. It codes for CASSLGTLTDTQYF.

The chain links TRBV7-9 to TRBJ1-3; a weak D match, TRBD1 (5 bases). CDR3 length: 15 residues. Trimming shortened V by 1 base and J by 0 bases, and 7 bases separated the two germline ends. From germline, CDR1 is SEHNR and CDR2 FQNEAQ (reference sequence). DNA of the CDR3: TGTGCCAGCAGCTTAGTACAGGTCTCTGGAAACACCATATATTTT. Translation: CASSLVQVSGNTIYF.

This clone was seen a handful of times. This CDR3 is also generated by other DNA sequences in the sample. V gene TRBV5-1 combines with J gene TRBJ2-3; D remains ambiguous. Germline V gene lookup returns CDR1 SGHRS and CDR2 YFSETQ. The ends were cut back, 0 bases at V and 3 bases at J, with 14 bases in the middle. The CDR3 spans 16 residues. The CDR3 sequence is CASSLGGTHGTDTQYF. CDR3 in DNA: TGCGCCAGCAGCTTGGGAGGCACGCATGGGACAGATACGCAGTATTTT.

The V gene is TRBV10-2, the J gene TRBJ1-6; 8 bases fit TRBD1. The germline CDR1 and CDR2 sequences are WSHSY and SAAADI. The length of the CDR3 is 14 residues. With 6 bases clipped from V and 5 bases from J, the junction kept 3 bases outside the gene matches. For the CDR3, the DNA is TGCGCCAGCAGGGTGACAGGGGATAATTCACCCCTCCACTTT. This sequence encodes CASRVTGDNSPLHF.

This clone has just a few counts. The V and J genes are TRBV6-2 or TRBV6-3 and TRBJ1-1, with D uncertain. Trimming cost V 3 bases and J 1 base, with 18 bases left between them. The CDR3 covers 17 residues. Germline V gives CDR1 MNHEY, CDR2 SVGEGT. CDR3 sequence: CASSYSAGWVRNTEAFF. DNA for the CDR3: TGTGCCAGCAGTTATTCTGCGGGGTGGGTGCGGAACACTGAAGCTTTCTTT.

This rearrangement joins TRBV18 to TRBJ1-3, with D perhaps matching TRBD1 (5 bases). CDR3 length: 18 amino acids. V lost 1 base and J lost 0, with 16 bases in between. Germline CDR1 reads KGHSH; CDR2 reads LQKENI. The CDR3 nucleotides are TGTGCCAGCTCACCACTTGGTGGCCAGGGCCTCTCTGGAAACACCATATATTTT. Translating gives CASSPLGGQGLSGNTIYF.

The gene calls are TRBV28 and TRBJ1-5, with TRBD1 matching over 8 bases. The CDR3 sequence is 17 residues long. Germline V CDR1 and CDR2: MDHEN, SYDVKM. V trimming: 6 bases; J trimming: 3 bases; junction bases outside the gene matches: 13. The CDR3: CASSPKIRDRSNQPQHF. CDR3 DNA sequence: TGTGCCAGCAGCCCGAAAATCCGGGACAGGTCCAATCAGCCCCAGCATTTT.

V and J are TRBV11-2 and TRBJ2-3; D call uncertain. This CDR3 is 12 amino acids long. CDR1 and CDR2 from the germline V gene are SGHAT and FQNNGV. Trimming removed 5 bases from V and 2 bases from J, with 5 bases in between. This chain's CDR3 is CASSAITDTQYF. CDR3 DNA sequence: TGTGCCAGCAGCGCGATCACAGATACGCAGTATTTT.